Listed here are 28 T cell receptor beta chains from one sample, sequenced in a study of T cell responses to AZD1222 COVID-19 vaccine. Repertoires were generated with immunoSEQ multiplex PCR, while TCRdb's copy carries only in-frame clones and drops some. This table has tens of thousands of clones, 70% to 90% appearing once. Sequencing used peripheral blood, obtained on day 0 of MenACWY control vaccination. The receptors stem from an adult in good health.

The chain joins TRBV7-2 to TRBJ2-1, with TRBD1 matching 8 bases. From germline, CDR1 is SGHTA and CDR2 FQGNSA. The length of the CDR3 is 14 residues. V lost 5 bases, J lost 5 bases, and 5 bases stayed unmatched. The CDR3 sequence: CASSRDRNNNEQFF. The CDR3 bases are TGTGCCAGCAGCCGGGACAGGAACAACAATGAGCAGTTCTTC.

The chain couples TRBV6-1 to TRBJ2-5, with 7 positions matching TRBD1. The germline gives CDR1 MNHNS, CDR2 SASEGT. The V segment lost 4 bases and the J segment 2 bases; nucleotides outside the gene matches: 10. This CDR3 region has 16 residues. This chain's CDR3 is CASSVITGVQQETQYF. The CDR3 bases are TGTGCCAGCAGTGTAATAACAGGGGTTCAGCAAGAGACCCAGTACTTC.

The chain joins TRBV10-3 to TRBJ2-1, with 8 bases identical to TRBD2. Germline CDR1 ENHRY, CDR2 SYGVKD. Trimming at V came to 8 bases and at J to 8 bases, leaving 14 bases not matched to a gene. The length of the CDR3 is 15 residues. The CDR3: CAIAERESRSDEQFF. As DNA, the CDR3 is TGTGCCATCGCCGAGCGGGAGTCAAGGTCCGATGAGCAGTTCTTC.

The rearrangement joins TRBV15 to TRBJ1-1, with no clear D. The CDR3 contains 14 residues. V was clipped by 0 bases and J by 2 bases, with 7 bases between them. CDR1 LNHNV and CDR2 YYDKDF come from the germline V gene (reference sequence). The CDR3 bases are TGTGCCACCAGCAGAGATCCCCAAAACACTGAAGCTTTCTTT. Translating gives CATSRDPQNTEAFF.

The rearrangement uses TRBV28 and TRBJ2-7; D call uncertain. The V and J ends lost 8 bases and 3 bases respectively, with 5 bases between them. The germline V gene encodes CDR1 MDHEN and CDR2 SYDVKM. This CDR3 comprises 10 residues. This CDR3 reads CASGDYEQYF. CDR3 DNA: TGTGCCAGCGGTGACTACGAGCAGTACTTC. The full variable domain, rest sourced from reference TRBV28 and TRBJ2-7, is DVKVTQSSRYLVKRTGEKVFLECVQDMDHENMFWYRQDPGLGLRLIYFSYDVKMKEKGDIPEGYSVSREKKERFSLILESASTNQTSMYLCASGDYEQYFGPGTRLTVT.

This sequence joins TRBV6-5 and TRBJ1-2; TRBD1 aligns across 8 bases. The V gene's germline CDR1 is MNHEY and CDR2 SVGAGI. The CDR3 length is 16 residues. Losses at the gene ends were 4 bases for V and 1 base for J; bases not matched to a gene: 8. In DNA form, the CDR3 reads TGTGCCAGCAGTTCCCCGGGACAGGCCCTTAACTATGGCTACACCTTC. It encodes CASSSPGQALNYGYTF.

The CDR3 region is CASSQGTGRAEAFF. In DNA, the CDR3 is TGTGCCAGCAGCCAAGGGACGGGGAGGGCTGAAGCTTTCTTT. This chain connects TRBV4-2 to TRBJ1-1, with D hard to call. Trimming removed 1 base at V and 6 bases at J, with 12 bases between. The CDR3 totals 14 residues. From germline, CDR1 is LGHNA and CDR2 YNFKEQ.

This chain joins TRBV28 and TRBJ2-2, with D perhaps TRBD1 (6 bases). Trimming pared 6 bases from V and 7 bases from J, leaving 18 bases between. Germline CDR1 and CDR2: MDHEN and SYDVKM. CDR3 length: 15 amino acids. CDR3 protein: CASSHRQVWGGELFF. The CDR3 DNA sequence: TGTGCCAGCAGCCACCGACAGGTCTGGGGCGGGGAGCTGTTTTTT.

The V and J genes are TRBV28 and TRBJ1-1; TRBD1 agrees at 11 bases. With 6 bases clipped from V and 6 bases from J, the junction kept 6 bases outside the gene matches. CDR3 length: 14 amino acids. Germline CDR1 is MDHEN and CDR2 is SYDVKM. This chain's CDR3 is CASRSGQGDPEAFF. CDR3 DNA: TGTGCCAGCAGGTCGGGACAGGGGGACCCTGAAGCTTTCTTT. The whole variable domain, remainder taken from reference TRBV28 and TRBJ1-1, is DVKVTQSSRYLVKRTGEKVFLECVQDMDHENMFWYRQDPGLGLRLIYFSYDVKMKEKGDIPEGYSVSREKKERFSLILESASTNQTSMYLCASRSGQGDPEAFFGQGTRLTVV.

The chain uses TRBV7-9 and TRBJ1-6; possible D gene TRBD1, 5 bases. Trimming removed 5 bases at V and 0 bases at J, with 11 bases between. CDR3 length equals 16 residues. CDR1 is SEHNR, CDR2 FQNEAQ, per germline (reference sequence). The CDR3 coding sequence is TGTGCCAGCAGCCCGGGACTCAGCTCCTATAATTCACCCCTCCACTTT. As protein: CASSPGLSSYNSPLHF.

The chain couples TRBV29-1 to TRBJ2-3; 13 bases line up with TRBD2. Germline CDR1 SQVTM, CDR2 ANQGSEA. The CDR3 is made up of 16 amino acids. With 6 bases clipped from V and 0 bases from J, the junction kept 6 bases outside the gene matches. CDR3 in amino acids: CSVRTSGRPSTDTQYF. The DNA for the CDR3 is TGCAGCGTCCGGACTAGCGGGAGACCTAGCACAGATACGCAGTATTTT.

The chain has TRBV5-7 and TRBJ1-5, with D perhaps matching TRBD1 (6 bases). TRBV5-7 is sorted into the ORF group, with uncertain function. V was cut by 7 bases and J by 0 bases, with 11 bases left in between. This CDR3 is 14 amino acids long. The DNA of the CDR3 is TGTGCCAGCGGACAGATCTATAGCAATCAGCCCCAGCATTTT. Amino acid sequence: CASGQIYSNQPQHF.

The chain recombines TRBV5-1 with TRBJ2-7; 11 nucleotides agree with TRBD2. From germline, CDR1 is SGHRS and CDR2 YFSETQ. The trim removed 0 bases at V and 5 bases at J, leaving 10 bases unmatched. The CDR3 is 17 amino acids. The CDR3 bases are TGCGCCAGCAGCTTGGGTTCTAGCGGGAGGATCTTCCACGAGCAGTACTTC. Its translation: CASSLGSSGRIFHEQYF.

V gene TRBV7-2 combines with J gene TRBJ1-2; D gene unclear. Trimming removed 6 bases at V and 4 bases at J, with 18 bases between. CDR3 size: 15 residues. Germline CDR1 SGHTA, CDR2 FQGNSA. CDR3 in amino acids: CASSPSHSESYGYTF. In nucleotides, the CDR3 is TGTGCCAGCAGTCCGTCGCATAGCGAGTCCTATGGCTACACCTTC.

The V call is TRBV6-6, the J call TRBJ2-7; no firm D call. Germline V gene data show CDR1 as MNHNY and CDR2 as SVGAGI (reference sequence). The CDR3 sequence is 15 residues long. V dropped 3 bases and J dropped 3 bases, with 15 bases sitting between them. CDR3 nucleotide sequence: TGTGCCAGCAGTTATAGGGATCCGGTCCTCTACGAGCAGTACTTC. It encodes CASSYRDPVLYEQYF.

Only one count was recorded for this clone. This rearrangement joins TRBV30 to TRBJ1-6; D unclear. This CDR3 has 15 residues. Trimming left V 0 bases short and J 0 bases short, with 6 bases between. Per the germline V gene, CDR1 is GTSNPN and CDR2 is SVGIG (reference sequence). The CDR3 nucleotides read TGTGCCTGGAGTGTCGGCAGCTCCTATAATTCACCCCTCCACTTT. Translation gives CAWSVGSSYNSPLHF.

The chain recombines TRBV7-2 with TRBJ1-1; D not resolved. The CDR3 runs 13 residues. Trimming took off 1 base at V and 6 bases at J, with 9 bases between the two ends. Germline CDR1 is SGHTA and CDR2 is FQGNSA. This CDR3 reads CASSLGQTPEAFF. The CDR3 nucleotides read TGTGCCAGCAGCTTAGGTCAGACTCCTGAAGCTTTCTTT.

V gene TRBV6-2 or TRBV6-3 combines with J gene TRBJ1-1; D gene unclear. Per the germline V gene, CDR1 is MNHEY and CDR2 is SVGEGT. The CDR3 is made up of 16 amino acids. Trimming removed 1 base from V and 0 bases from J, with 12 bases in between. Here the CDR3 DNA reads TGTGCCAGCAGTTACTTGCCCGGCACCTTGAACACTGAAGCTTTCTTT. Amino acids: CASSYLPGTLNTEAFF.

The chain joins TRBV2 to TRBJ2-3; 10 nucleotides match TRBD2. V was clipped by 4 bases and J by 0 bases; unmatched bases: 4. The CDR3 is 16 residues long. CDR1 SNHLY and CDR2 FYNNEI come from the germline V gene. DNA for the CDR3: TGTGCCAGCAGTGGGACTAGCGGAATTAGCACAGATACGCAGTATTTT. Translation gives CASSGTSGISTDTQYF.

V gene TRBV19 combines with J gene TRBJ1-1; TRBD1 agrees at 8 bases. Germline assignment: CDR1 LNHDA and CDR2 SQIVND (reference sequence). CDR3 length equals 14 residues. V was pared by 5 bases and J by 5 bases, with 7 bases of the junction left unmatched. CDR3 protein: CASSPGQGVTEAFF. In DNA, the CDR3 is TGTGCCAGTAGTCCCGGACAGGGTGTGACTGAAGCTTTCTTT.

This sequence joins TRBV28 and TRBJ1-3, with TRBD1 identical over 9 bases. The CDR3 runs 15 residues. Unmatched junction bases numbered 8, after V lost 5 bases and J lost 6 bases. The germline V gene has CDR1 MDHEN and CDR2 SYDVKM. CDR3 bases: TGTGCCAGCAGTCCCCGGGGGACAGGGATAAACACCATATATTTT. Translating it yields CASSPRGTGINTIYF.

This clone was recorded only once. The chain couples TRBV28 to TRBJ2-5; the match to TRBD2 covers 7 bases. V shed 0 bases, J shed 5 bases, and the junction held 6 bases outside the gene matches. The CDR3 contains 15 residues. Per the germline V gene, CDR1 is MDHEN and CDR2 is SYDVKM. The CDR3 bases are TGTGCCAGCAGTTTATGGTCTAGCGGAGTGGAGACCCAGTACTTC. Translated: CASSLWSSGVETQYF.

V and J are TRBV29-1 and TRBJ1-1; D is ambiguous. The length of the CDR3 is 16 residues. Trimming removed 4 bases at V and 1 base at J, with 19 bases between. Germline V gives CDR1 SQVTM, CDR2 ANQGSEA. Here the CDR3 reads CSVVKYPETKNTEAFF. In DNA form, the CDR3 reads TGCAGCGTTGTCAAGTATCCCGAGACAAAGAACACTGAAGCTTTCTTT. The entire variable domain, with the rest obtained from reference TRBV29-1 and TRBJ1-1, is as follows: SAVISQKPSRDICQRGTSLTIQCQVDSQVTMMFWYRQQPGQSLTLIATANQGSEATYESGFVIDKFPISRPNLTFSTLTVSNMSPEDSSIYLCSVVKYPETKNTEAFFGQGTRLTVV.

This chain links TRBV19 with TRBJ2-5; 15 nucleotides align to TRBD2. Trimming cost V 4 bases and J 1 base; bases outside gene matches: 4. The CDR3 spans 17 residues. CDR1 and CDR2 from the germline V gene are LNHDA and SQIVND (reference sequence). The CDR3 spells CASSRGTSGRIQETQYF. CDR3 DNA sequence: TGTGCCAGTAGTAGAGGGACTAGCGGGAGGATCCAAGAGACCCAGTACTTC.

The J gene is TRBJ2-1, the V gene TRBV11-2; 9 bases are shared with TRBD2. Germline CDR1 and CDR2: SGHAT and FQNNGV. V lost 5 bases to trimming and J lost 4 bases; unmatched junction nucleotides: 9. The length of the CDR3 is 16 residues. The DNA for the CDR3 is TGTGCCAGCAGCCGACTCATTAGCGGGAGATACAATGAGCAGTTCTTC. It encodes CASSRLISGRYNEQFF.

The rearrangement joins TRBV27 to TRBJ2-1; D perhaps matches TRBD2 (6 bases). This CDR3 contains 13 residues. CDR1 and CDR2 (germline): MNHEY, SMNVEV (reference sequence). V lost 6 bases and J lost 9, with 15 bases in between. CDR3 protein: CASRPPSASEQFF. The CDR3 region has the DNA TGTGCCAGCAGACCCCCTAGCGCTTCTGAGCAGTTCTTC.

The gene calls are TRBV19 and TRBJ2-6, with D uncertain. From germline, CDR1 is LNHDA and CDR2 SQIVND (reference sequence). The CDR3 runs 14 residues. The V end lost 1 base, the J end lost 2 bases, and 3 bases lay between the germline ends. In DNA, the CDR3 is TGTGCCAGTAGTATAGGGGCTGGGGCCAACGTCCTGACTTTC. The encoded protein is CASSIGAGANVLTF. The full variable domain, its missing parts supplied by reference TRBV19 and TRBJ2-6, is DGGITQSPKYLFRKEGQNVTLSCEQNLNHDAMYWYRQDPGQGLRLIYYSQIVNDFQKGDIAEGYSVSREKKESFPLTVTSAQKNPTAFYLCASSIGAGANVLTFGAGSRLTVL.

This chain links TRBV18 with TRBJ1-2; D remains unclear. CDR1 and CDR2 (germline): KGHSH, LQKENI. This CDR3 is 15 amino acids long. Trimming took off 3 bases at V and 3 bases at J, with 14 bases between the two ends. The CDR3 DNA reads as TGTGCCAGCTCACCCCAAGACGTCCCGGACTATGGCTACACCTTC. This codes for CASSPQDVPDYGYTF.